The sequence of this TCR beta chain was determined in a study of blood T cell repertoires in COVID-19. Here immunoSEQ multiplex PCR was the method, and the copy in TCRdb shows in-frame clones only, minus some. The sample shows 130,000 or so clones, more than 65% of them seen only once. CDR3 length equals 18 residues. V was pared by 5 bases and J by 3 bases, with 26 bases between. Germline V gene data show CDR1 as SQVTM and CDR2 as ANQGSEA. This chain connects TRBV29-1 to TRBJ2-1, with D perhaps matching TRBD2 (6 bases). What was sequenced was peripheral blood. The sequence was obtained from a human donor in a cohort sampled during active COVID-19. The CDR3 region is CSVFRLGRRRERYNEQFF. The CDR3 nucleotides are TGCAGCGTTTTTCGCCTTGGGAGGCGGCGCGAACGCTACAATGAGCAGTTCTTC.